A single sample is the source of the 24 T cell receptor beta chains below, sequenced in a study of cytomegalovirus exposure and HLA in healthy donors (dated by TCRdb to the late 2010s). The library was produced with the immunoSEQ multiplex PCR assay. For the multiplex PCR, a mixture combining 60 forward primers for TCR Vbeta segments and 13 reverse primers for TCR Jbeta segments was used. The table comes from immuneACCESS by way of TCRdb, which keeps in-frame sequences with V and J called. Part of the clones is missing from these tables; in studies checked, under half for an unresolved V gene and the rest for unknown reasons. Here the sample has under 250,000 clones; roughly 73% occur a single time. Less than 0.6% of the sample is taken by the ten largest. Input material: PBMCs. The receptor set was obtained from a boy younger than 18 in good health and CMV-seronegative.

The J gene is TRBJ1-2, the V gene TRBV5-6; tentatively, D is TRBD1 (5 bases). Germline loops: CDR1 SGHDT, CDR2 YYEEEE. The CDR3 is 15 amino acids. The V end lost 1 base, the J end lost 3 bases, and 13 bases lay between the germline ends. The CDR3 protein is CASSLYRDWDYGYTF. The DNA of the CDR3 is TGTGCCAGCAGCTTGTACCGGGACTGGGACTATGGCTACACCTTC.

This chain connects TRBV2 to TRBJ2-3; no clear D gene. The CDR3 runs to 10 residues. Trimming cost V 8 bases and J 3 bases, with 3 bases left between them. Germline CDR1 and CDR2: SNHLY and FYNNEI. The CDR3: CASSTDTQYF. As DNA, the CDR3 is TGTGCCAGCTCGACAGATACGCAGTATTTT.

The V call is TRBV5-1, the J call TRBJ2-7; 10 bases are a match to TRBD2. V lost 4 bases and J lost 3; bases outside the gene matches: 4. Germline CDR1 is SGHRS and CDR2 is YFSETQ. The CDR3 spans 14 residues. The CDR3: CASSQLAGFYEQYF. The CDR3 region has the DNA TGCGCCAGCAGCCAACTAGCGGGGTTCTACGAGCAGTACTTC.

The chain links TRBV18 to TRBJ2-7, with D uncertain. The CDR3 has 16 amino acids. Trimming took off 1 base at V and 0 bases at J, with 13 bases between the two ends. Per the germline V gene, CDR1 is KGHSH and CDR2 is LQKENI. The CDR3 loop reads CASSPQHEITSYEQYF. The CDR3 nucleotides read TGTGCCAGCTCACCACAACACGAAATTACCTCCTACGAGCAGTACTTC.

This clone was found a few times. This sequence joins TRBV7-9 and TRBJ1-3, with TRBD1 as a possible D gene (6 bases). The CDR3 consists of 15 residues. Germline V gene sequence: CDR1 SEHNR, CDR2 FQNEAQ (reference sequence). Trimming removed 5 bases from V and 4 bases from J, with 15 bases in between. CDR3 region: CASSITGRGGNTIYF. CDR3 nucleotide sequence: TGTGCCAGCAGCATAACAGGGAGGGGAGGAAACACCATATATTTT. Using reference TRBV7-9 and TRBJ1-3 for the parts outside the CDR3, the full variable domain is DTGVSQNPRHKITKRGQNVTFRCDPISEHNRLYWYRQTLGQGPEFLTYFQNEAQLEKSRLLSDRFSAERPKGSFSTLEIQRTEQGDSAMYLCASSITGRGGNTIYFGEGSWLTVV.

The chain recombines TRBV6-1 with TRBJ2-3, with TRBD1 as a possible D gene (5 bases). V lost 4 bases to trimming and J lost 7 bases, with 9 bases between them. The CDR3 runs 12 residues. CDR1 is MNHNS and CDR2 is SASEGT in the germline V gene. Here the CDR3 reads CASSVTGNTQYF. The CDR3 nucleotides read TGTGCCAGCAGTGTTACAGGCAATACGCAGTATTTT.

The chain has TRBV5-1 and TRBJ2-3, with a tentative D call TRBD2 (7 bases). Per germline, CDR1 SGHRS and CDR2 YFSETQ. Trimming took 0 bases from V and 8 from J, leaving 13 bases between them. This CDR3 spans 14 amino acids. As DNA, the CDR3 is TGCGCCAGCAGCTTGGATAGGGGAGGGGGTACGCAGTATTTT. It codes for CASSLDRGGGTQYF.

This clone has a handful of counts. The chain is built from TRBV2 and TRBJ1-1; D is unresolved. Trimming pared 3 bases from V and 12 bases from J, leaving 14 bases between. Germline loops: CDR1 SNHLY, CDR2 FYNNEI. The CDR3 consists of 12 residues. The chain's CDR3 is CASSDTVNFPFF. CDR3 nucleotides: TGTGCCAGCAGTGATACAGTCAATTTCCCTTTCTTT.

The chain links TRBV21-1 to TRBJ1-4; TRBD1, the table's D call, lacks a check against the DNA. TRBV21-1 is given as a pseudogene. This CDR3 contains 18 residues. CDR3 DNA: TGTGCCAGCAGCATCCGGGACAGGGGGAAGCAGACTAATGAAAAACTGTTTTTT. Amino acids: CASSIRDRGKQTNEKLFF.

This clone has just one count. The chain couples TRBV21-1 to TRBJ2-7; the DNA was not compared with TRBD1, the D call given in the table. TRBV21-1 corresponds to a pseudogene. The CDR3 length is 16 residues. Here the CDR3 DNA reads TGTGCCAGCAGCTCTCCGAAGGGACAGGGGACCTACGAGCAGTACTTC. This gives the protein CASSSPKGQGTYEQYF.

V gene TRBV7-2 combines with J gene TRBJ1-2; TRBD1 aligns across 7 bases. With V trimmed by 4 bases and J by 5 bases, 4 bases remained unmatched. The CDR3 totals 13 residues. Germline V CDR1 and CDR2: SGHTA, FQGNSA. The CDR3 DNA follows: TGTGCCAGCAGCTCAAGGGGGCCTTATGGCTACACCTTC. Encoded protein: CASSSRGPYGYTF.

The rearrangement links TRBV10-3 to TRBJ2-7; 8 nucleotides agree with TRBD1. Germline V gene sequence: CDR1 ENHRY, CDR2 SYGVKD. This CDR3 has 16 residues. V was clipped by 2 bases and J by 4 bases; unmatched bases: 10. CDR3 in amino acids: CAISEIRQGARYEQYF. CDR3 sequence (DNA): TGTGCCATCAGTGAGATCAGGCAGGGGGCGCGGTACGAGCAGTACTTC.

This clone occurred a few times. The DNA for the CDR3 is TGTGCCAGCAGCCCCTATAGTGGGACAGGTAATCAGCCCCAGCATTTT. This gives the protein CASSPYSGTGNQPQHF. The chain employs TRBV7-8 and TRBJ1-5; 8 nucleotides match TRBD1. Germline V CDR1 and CDR2: SGHVS, FQNEAQ. The CDR3 is made up of 16 amino acids. Trimming removed 5 bases from V and 4 bases from J; junction bases left unmatched: 10.

This clone was found a few times. The chain links TRBV5-5 to TRBJ1-6; D gene unclear. This CDR3 region has 14 residues. The V end lost 1 base, the J end lost 5 bases, and 7 bases lay between the germline ends. Germline values: CDR1 SGHKS, CDR2 YYEKEE (reference sequence). Written as DNA, the CDR3 is TGTGCCAGCAGCTTGCAGAATAATAATTCACCCCTCCACTTT. Protein product: CASSLQNNNSPLHF.

The J gene is TRBJ2-5, the V gene TRBV4-1; D may be TRBD2 (7 bases). The CDR3 covers 18 residues. Trimming took 0 bases from V and 3 from J, leaving 20 bases between them. Per germline, CDR1 MGHRA and CDR2 YSYEKL. CDR3 loop: CASSQDLGGGRAKETQYF. The CDR3 DNA is TGCGCCAGCAGCCAAGATCTTGGGGGGGGGCGGGCGAAAGAGACCCAGTACTTC.

The V gene is TRBV7-9, the J gene TRBJ1-1; D possibly corresponds to TRBD1 (6 bases). Germline CDR1 reads SEHNR; CDR2 reads FQNEAQ (reference sequence). The CDR3 runs 13 residues. The ends were cut back, 2 bases at V and 6 bases at J, with 10 bases in the middle. CDR3 sequence (DNA): TGTGCCAGCAGCTTAAACAGGGTGGCTGAAGCTTTCTTT. Residues: CASSLNRVAEAFF.

The chain couples TRBV6-1 to TRBJ1-3; 7 bases are a match to TRBD1. This CDR3 is 16 amino acids long. CDR1 and CDR2 from the germline V gene are MNHNS and SASEGT. With V trimmed by 2 bases and J by 0 bases, 4 bases remained unmatched. In nucleotides, the CDR3 is TGTGCCAGCAGTGAATTTGAGGGGGCCTCTGGAAACACCATATATTTT. It codes for CASSEFEGASGNTIYF.

The rearrangement joins TRBV5-1 to TRBJ2-3; 10 bases align to TRBD2. With V trimmed by 1 base and J by 0 bases, 14 bases remained unmatched. CDR3 size: 20 residues. Germline V gene sequence: CDR1 SGHRS, CDR2 YFSETQ. CDR3 residues: CASSLKREGRGGQSTDTQYF. In DNA form, the CDR3 reads TGCGCCAGCAGCTTGAAGCGGGAGGGCCGCGGCGGACAAAGCACAGATACGCAGTATTTT.

This clone turned up a few times. The V and J genes are TRBV30 and TRBJ2-7, with D possibly TRBD1 on 5 matching bases. The ends were cut back, 5 bases at V and 10 bases at J, with 18 bases in the middle. This CDR3 spans 12 amino acids. The V gene's germline CDR1 is GTSNPN and CDR2 SVGIG (reference sequence). The DNA of the CDR3 is TGTGCCTGGCGCTCGACCAGGGCTTCTCAGTACTTC. It translates to CAWRSTRASQYF.

The chain joins TRBV30 to TRBJ1-1; D unclear. This CDR3 spans 12 amino acids. V was pared by 0 bases and J by 4 bases, with 6 bases between. CDR1 GTSNPN and CDR2 SVGIG come from the germline V gene (reference sequence). CDR3 amino acids: CAWSVPGTEAFF. CDR3 DNA: TGTGCCTGGAGTGTTCCGGGCACTGAAGCTTTCTTT.

The CDR3 nucleotides read TGCGCCAGCAGCCTCCAGTCGAACACTGAAGCTTTCTTT. Translated: CASSLQSNTEAFF. V is TRBV5-1 and J is TRBJ1-1; D not resolved. The germline CDR1 and CDR2 sequences are SGHRS and YFSETQ. The germline V and J ends were trimmed by 4 bases and 1 base, with 8 bases remaining between them. The CDR3 extends over 13 amino acids. The complete variable domain, with remaining parts taken from reference TRBV5-1 and TRBJ1-1, reads KAGVTQTPRYLIKTRGQQVTLSCSPISGHRSVSWYQQTPGQGLQFLFEYFSETQRNKGNFPGRFSGRQFSNSRSEMNVSTLELGDSALYLCASSLQSNTEAFFGQGTRLTVV.

The genes are TRBV7-6 and TRBJ2-2, with 10 bases matching TRBD1. There are 15 residues in the CDR3. V dropped 4 bases and J dropped 3; count of bases not matched to a gene: 2. Per the germline V gene, CDR1 is SGHVS and CDR2 is FNYEAQ. CDR3 region: CASSSGQGDTGELFF. The CDR3 DNA reads as TGTGCCAGCAGCTCTGGACAGGGGGACACCGGGGAGCTGTTTTTT.

The chain joins TRBV2 to TRBJ2-5, with D perhaps TRBD2 (6 bases). This CDR3 is 15 amino acids long. Trimming removed 0 bases from V and 3 bases from J, with 11 bases in between. Germline lookup yields CDR1 SNHLY and CDR2 FYNNEI. CDR3 region: CASSEASWGEETQYF. CDR3 DNA sequence: TGTGCCAGCAGTGAAGCCAGTTGGGGGGAAGAGACCCAGTACTTC.

The J gene is TRBJ1-1, the V gene TRBV5-6; 9 bases are shared with TRBD1. The CDR3 covers 17 residues. Per germline, CDR1 SGHDT and CDR2 YYEEEE. V gave up 1 base and J gave up 5 bases; unmatched junction bases: 12. As DNA, the CDR3 is TGTGCCAGCAGCTTGTTGGGACAGGGTAGGTATAGGACTGAAGCTTTCTTT. This gives the protein CASSLLGQGRYRTEAFF.